A selection of T cell receptor beta chains follows, all from one sample in a study of control samples from healthy donors and cancer patients. Measured with immunoSEQ multiplex PCR; TCRdb has only the in-frame clones, and not every one. This sample has 150,000 to 200,000 clones; roughly nine tenths occur once, and the top ten carry around 1.5%. Sequenced input: blood. The receptors were gathered from a man aged 25 to 40 in good health. Each CDR3 is given without its conserved first and last residue.

TRBJ2-2,TRBV9,ASSAGTANTGELF
TRBJ1-1,TRBV10-1,ASRATRNTEAF
TRBJ2-7,TRBV2,ASGSSEAYEQY
TRBJ2-1,TRBV28,ASRLRGEQF
TRBJ2-7,TRBV11-2,ASSLVGLEQY
TRBJ2-7,TRBV11-2,ASSPPSQYEQY
TRBJ1-1,TRBV6-5,ASAGPGGRNTEAF
TRBJ2-1,TRBV3-1/TRBV3-2,ASSQVDRGVWGNEQF
TRBJ2-7,TRBV20-1,SATDYEQY
TRBJ2-7,TRBV10-3,AISASFYEQY
TRBJ2-1,TRBV10-1,ASSEGGYPYNEQF
TRBJ2-1,TRBV12-3/TRBV12-4,ASSLRDEQF
TRBJ1-1,TRBV19,ASSIAGEGTEAF
TRBJ2-4,TRBV19,ASEDGGLGKNIQY
TRBJ2-1,TRBV24-1,ATSDFETSGNNEQF